This T cell receptor beta chain was identified in a study of cytomegalovirus exposure and HLA in healthy donors. The wider study: Approximately 80 million unique TCRs from HLA-typed donors were held in an early data release. Study-level findings and limits: Previously analyzed data showed that most TCR beta V segments were productive at a frequency of about 90% or about 30%.

Details on this clone: Antigen unknown.

PCR primers comprised 60 Vbeta and 13 Jbeta primers. Per the authors' pipeline: Among the unique TCR beta chains that a later analysis counted, about 84 million in all, roughly 9.9 million were shared. Produced via immunoSEQ multiplex PCR; TCRdb's table is partial and in-frame only. For V, J and clone size, that table is used; D and trimming come from the DNA. The sample holds about 260,000 clones, more than 55% seen once. The CDR3 is made up of 12 amino acids. With 6 bases removed from V and 5 bases from J, the gap between germline ends came to 11 bases. Germline CDR1 SEHNR, CDR2 FQNEAQ (reference sequence).

The rearrangement uses TRBV7-9 and TRBJ2-7; the D is unclear. This TCR derives from a female donor in good health and CMV-seronegative. Sequencing was performed on PBMCs. The CDR3 DNA is TGTGCCAGCAGTCGAGAGGTGGACGAGCAGTACTTC. The encoded protein is CASSREVDEQYF. Based on the CDR3 plus reference TRBV7-9 and TRBJ2-7, the full variable domain is DTGVSQNPRHKITKRGQNVTFRCDPISEHNRLYWYRQTLGQGPEFLTYFQNEAQLEKSRLLSDRFSAERPKGSFSTLEIQRTEQGDSAMYLCASSREVDEQYFGPGTRLTVT.